This record looks at one TCR beta chain sequence and its context. No antigen is known for it. The sample originates from a study of T-cell reconstitution after alpha-beta-depleted transplantation in children. Study-level points and caveats: The origin of alpha-beta T cells about two months after transplant was reportedly several hundred expanded graft clones.

Looked up from germline, CDR1 is SGHRS and CDR2 is YFSETQ. Trimming removed 0 bases from V and 0 bases from J, with 12 bases in between. This CDR3 has 16 amino acids. For TCRbeta, the library was prepared with unique molecular identifiers. In TCRdb, the PCR reads were re-called with MiXCR into one record per CDR3 protein. The table includes about 870,000 distinct CDR3 sequences, roughly 15% detected once. The specimen comprised PBMCs, mostly from graft donor cells, sampled 360 days after TCRalphabeta/CD19-depleted stem cell transplant. The clonotype was recovered from a male patient between 5 and 17 years old who had a stem cell transplant for acute lymphoblastic leukemia, so the T cells may come from the graft donor. The rearrangement uses TRBV5-1 and TRBJ1-2, with D tentatively TRBD1 (5 bases). CDR3 DNA: TGCGCCAGCAGCTTGGTGGGGGGTGCGACTAACTATGGCTACACCTTC. As protein: CASSLVGGATNYGYTF.